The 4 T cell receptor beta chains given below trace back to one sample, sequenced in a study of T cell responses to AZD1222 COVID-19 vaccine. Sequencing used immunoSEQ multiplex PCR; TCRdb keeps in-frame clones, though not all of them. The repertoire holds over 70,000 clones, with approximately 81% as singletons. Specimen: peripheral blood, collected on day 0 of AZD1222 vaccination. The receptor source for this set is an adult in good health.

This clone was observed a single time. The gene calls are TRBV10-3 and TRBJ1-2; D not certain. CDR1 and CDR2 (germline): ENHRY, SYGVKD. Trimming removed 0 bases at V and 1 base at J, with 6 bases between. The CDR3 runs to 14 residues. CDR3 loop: CAISESLSNYGYTF. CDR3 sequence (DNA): TGTGCCATCAGTGAGTCGCTGAGTAACTATGGCTACACCTTC.

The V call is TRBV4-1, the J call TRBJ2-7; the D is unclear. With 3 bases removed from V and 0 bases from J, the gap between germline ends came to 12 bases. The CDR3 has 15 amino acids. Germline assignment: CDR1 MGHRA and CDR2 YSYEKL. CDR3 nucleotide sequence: TGCGCCAGCAGCCATTTATTTTCGAGCTCCTACGAGCAGTACTTC. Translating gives CASSHLFSSSYEQYF.

CDR3 residues: CASRSGRGNSPLHF. For the CDR3, the DNA is TGTGCCAGCAGATCAGGGAGGGGGAATTCACCCCTCCACTTT. The gene calls are TRBV6-5 and TRBJ1-6; the D gene is possibly TRBD1 (6 bases). This CDR3 is 14 amino acids long. Per the germline V gene, CDR1 is MNHEY and CDR2 is SVGAGI. V gave up 6 bases and J gave up 7 bases, with 13 bases separating them.

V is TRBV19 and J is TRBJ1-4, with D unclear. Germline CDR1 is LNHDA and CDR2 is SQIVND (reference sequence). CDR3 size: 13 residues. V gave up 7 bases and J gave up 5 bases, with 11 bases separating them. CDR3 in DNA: TGTGCCAGTATCGGCACCTTAAATGAAAAACTGTTTTTT. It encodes CASIGTLNEKLFF.